These 23 T cell receptor beta chains were sequenced from one sample in a study of beta chain features in type 1 diabetes (dated 2018 in TCRdb). Their antigens are not known. Points the paper makes about the study in general: A moderate but significant shortening of TCRB CDR3 length was observed in type 1 diabetes patients in all four CD4+ subsets.

Library preparation was by the immunoSEQ multiplex PCR assay. All of the isolated RNA was reverse transcribed with the High Capacity cDNA Reverse Transcription Kit, so expressed TCRB transcripts were sequenced. Entries here come from immuneACCESS through TCRdb and include only in-frame sequences with V and J called. Some clones fail to appear in such tables; in the studies checked, an unresolved V gene covers under half of the shortfall, and the cause of the remainder is unknown. The sample table contains about 250,000 clones; only one count was recorded for roughly a tenth of them. The ten largest account for over 0.015% of the sample. The sequencing input was naive CD4+ T cells from blood. In light of the paper, this sample's cell subset or site label describes: true naive CD4+ T cells. These receptors were taken from a man aged 30-40 years with type 1 diabetes.

Details on this clone: Other DNA variants within this sample encode the same CDR3. V usage is TRBV28 and J usage is TRBJ2-5, with a possible D match to TRBD2 (5 bases). CDR3 length: 14 amino acids. Germline CDR1 and CDR2: MDHEN and SYDVKM. V was cut by 2 bases and J by 3 bases, with 10 bases left in between. CDR3 nucleotides: TGTGCCAGCAGTTTAGGAGGAAGGGAAGAGACCCAGTACTTC. Its protein product is CASSLGGREETQYF.

This clone was seen a handful of times. The chain couples TRBV29-1 to TRBJ1-1; TRBD1 matches at 7 bases. The V segment lost 7 bases and the J segment 0 bases; nucleotides outside the gene matches: 5. The V gene's germline CDR1 is SQVTM and CDR2 ANQGSEA. This CDR3 spans 13 amino acids. The CDR3 sequence is CSAMTGMNTEAFF. CDR3 bases: TGCAGCGCCATGACAGGGATGAACACTGAAGCTTTCTTT.

J is TRBJ2-3 and V is TRBV10-3; D is unclear. This CDR3 comprises 15 residues. V was clipped by 1 base and J by 3 bases, with 11 bases between them. CDR1 is ENHRY and CDR2 is SYGVKD in the germline V gene. CDR3 nucleotide sequence: TGTGCCATCAGTGAGTTGAGTCCATGGACAGATACGCAGTATTTT. Protein sequence: CAISELSPWTDTQYF.

The V gene is TRBV2, the J gene TRBJ2-6, with D tentatively TRBD1 (6 bases). V shed 6 bases and J shed 0 bases, with 18 bases lying between them. The CDR3 sequence is 18 residues long. Germline V gene data show CDR1 as SNHLY and CDR2 as FYNNEI. The CDR3 DNA sequence: TGTGCCAGCAGACCCTGGACAGTTCCCGGCTCTGGGGCCAACGTCCTGACTTTC. Amino acid sequence: CASRPWTVPGSGANVLTF.

The chain uses TRBV2 and TRBJ2-5; 7 nucleotides agree with TRBD1. The CDR3 runs to 14 residues. Germline V gene data show CDR1 as SNHLY and CDR2 as FYNNEI. V lost 4 bases to trimming and J lost 2 bases; unmatched junction nucleotides: 4. CDR3 residues: CASSVQGPQETQYF. The CDR3 DNA follows: TGTGCCAGCAGTGTACAGGGGCCTCAAGAGACCCAGTACTTC.

This clone was observed a handful of times. This sequence joins TRBV7-8 and TRBJ2-7, with D maybe TRBD1 (5 bases). Between the trimmed V and J ends, which lost 1 base and 2 bases, there was a span of 12 bases. The CDR3 extends over 15 amino acids. Germline V gives CDR1 SGHVS, CDR2 FQNEAQ. The CDR3 nucleotides are TGTGCCAGCAGCTTAGTAGGACACGGAACCTACGAGCAGTACTTC. It specifies CASSLVGHGTYEQYF.

This clone was found a few times. The gene calls are TRBV14 and TRBJ1-2; tentatively, D is TRBD1 (6 bases). Trimming removed 4 bases from V and 4 bases from J, with 10 bases in between. Germline assignment: CDR1 SGHDN and CDR2 FVKESK. This CDR3 has 13 amino acids. The CDR3 reads CASSPDSLYGYTF. CDR3 DNA sequence: TGTGCCAGCAGCCCGGACAGCCTCTATGGCTACACCTTC.

This clone was observed a handful of times. The chain recombines TRBV15 with TRBJ2-7, with D perhaps TRBD1 (5 bases). Germline CDR1 and CDR2: LNHNV and YYDKDF (reference sequence). The CDR3 runs to 12 residues. Between the trimmed V and J ends, which lost 1 base and 5 bases, there was a span of 6 bases. The CDR3 DNA reads as TGTGCCACCAGCAGAGTAGGGGACGAGCAGTACTTC. It specifies CATSRVGDEQYF. Complete variable domain (other parts from reference TRBV15 and TRBJ2-7): DAMVIQNPRYQVTQFGKPVTLSCSQTLNHNVMYWYQQKSSQAPKLLFHYYDKDFNNEADTPDNFQSRRPNTSFCFLDIRSPGLGDTAMYLCATSRVGDEQYFGPGTRLTVT.

The chain links TRBV19 to TRBJ2-7, with D possibly being TRBD2 (7 bases). The CDR3 has 15 amino acids. Trimming took off 6 bases at V and 3 bases at J, with 18 bases between the two ends. Germline-derived CDR1 and CDR2 are LNHDA and SQIVND (reference sequence). The chain's CDR3 is CASRDRTGRDYEQYF. CDR3 bases: TGTGCCAGTAGGGACCGCACAGGGAGGGACTACGAGCAGTACTTC.

This sequence joins TRBV27 and TRBJ2-4, with D possibly matching TRBD1 (6 bases). This CDR3 has 15 amino acids. V lost 8 bases, J lost 0 bases, and 14 bases lay in between. Per the germline V gene, CDR1 is MNHEY and CDR2 is SMNVEV (reference sequence). CDR3 in amino acids: CASAQGPLAKNIQYF. The CDR3 nucleotides read TGTGCCAGCGCCCAGGGGCCTTTAGCCAAAAACATTCAGTACTTC.

On this clone itself: Other DNA sequences within the sample encode an identical CDR3. V is TRBV18 and J is TRBJ1-1, with unresolved D. CDR3 length: 13 residues. Deletions cut 2 bases from V and 3 bases from J, with 7 bases between. Germline V CDR1 and CDR2: KGHSH, LQKENI. The CDR3 DNA follows: TGTGCCAGCTCACCAATGAGGGACACTGAAGCTTTCTTT. It codes for CASSPMRDTEAFF.

The chain links TRBV21-1 to TRBJ1-2; the table's D call, TRBD1, was not checked against the DNA. TRBV21-1 is shown as a pseudogene. CDR3 length equals 14 residues. The CDR3 nucleotides are TGTGCCAGCAGCCTCGTGACAGGCAGAACGTGCTACACCTTC. It codes for CASSLVTGRTCYTF.

The CDR3, as DNA: TGCAGCGTTCGGCAGGGGGTTGGTGGCTACACCTTC. Amino acid sequence: CSVRQGVGGYTF. This chain joins TRBV29-1 and TRBJ1-2; 7 nucleotides align to TRBD1. This CDR3 spans 12 amino acids. CDR1 SQVTM and CDR2 ANQGSEA come from the germline V gene. V was clipped by 5 bases and J by 7 bases; unmatched bases: 7.

The chain uses TRBV23-1 and TRBJ1-1; 8 positions agree with TRBD1. TRBV23-1 is labeled an ORF, and its function is uncertain. The CDR3 sequence is 15 residues long. V shed 1 base and J 1 base; nucleotides not matched to a gene: 2. Here the CDR3 reads CASSQWGTGNTEAFF. The CDR3 coding sequence is TGCGCCAGCAGTCAATGGGGGACAGGGAACACTGAAGCTTTCTTT.

The chain employs TRBV5-1 and TRBJ1-2, with 8 bases matching TRBD1. The trim removed 4 bases at V and 8 bases at J, leaving 10 bases unmatched. The CDR3 contains 14 residues. Per the germline V gene, CDR1 is SGHRS and CDR2 is YFSETQ. In DNA, the CDR3 is TGCGCCAGCAGCGTCGACAGGGGCGGTGAAGGCTACACCTTC. Translated: CASSVDRGGEGYTF.

The chain employs TRBV4-3 and TRBJ2-1; 9 bases line up with TRBD2. V dropped 4 bases and J dropped 0; count of bases not matched to a gene: 1. The CDR3 spans 15 residues. Germline V gene sequence: CDR1 LGHNA, CDR2 YSLEER. The CDR3 nucleotides are TGCGCCAGCAGCCTTAGCGGGAGCTCCTACAATGAGCAGTTCTTC. Translation gives CASSLSGSSYNEQFF.

This clone was seen a handful of times. V and J are TRBV9 and TRBJ2-3, with 7 nucleotides matching TRBD1. Germline lookup yields CDR1 SGDLS and CDR2 YYNGEE. V gave up 5 bases and J gave up 1 base; unmatched junction bases: 7. The CDR3 spans 15 residues. CDR3 in amino acids: CASRSTGAGTDTQYF. CDR3 in DNA: TGTGCCAGCAGGTCTACAGGGGCCGGCACAGATACGCAGTATTTT.

This chain joins TRBV5-1 and TRBJ2-3; possibly TRBD1 for D (6 bases). The CDR3 runs to 14 residues. Germline V gene data show CDR1 as SGHRS and CDR2 as YFSETQ. V was pared by 1 base and J by 5 bases, with 11 bases between. This chain's CDR3 is CASSLTGQEDTQYF. The CDR3 DNA follows: TGCGCCAGCAGCTTGACAGGGCAGGAAGATACGCAGTATTTT.

This clone has just a few counts. The CDR3 here is CASRQGADGYTF. DNA of the CDR3: TGTGCCAGCAGACAGGGGGCAGACGGCTACACCTTC. V usage is TRBV6-5 and J usage is TRBJ1-2, with TRBD1 identical over 9 bases. J was trimmed by 8 bases and V by 6 bases; bases with no gene match: 4. CDR1 and CDR2 (germline): MNHEY, SVGAGI. This CDR3 contains 12 residues.

The rearrangement joins TRBV7-2 to TRBJ2-7; TRBD2 agrees at 10 bases. The germline gives CDR1 SGHTA, CDR2 FQGNSA. Trimming cost V 5 bases and J 2 bases; bases outside gene matches: 18. The CDR3 consists of 19 residues. This CDR3 reads CASSLRGPLAGVKPYEQYF. The CDR3 DNA sequence: TGTGCCAGCAGCCTTAGGGGCCCGCTAGCGGGGGTGAAGCCCTACGAGCAGTACTTC.

Worth noting for this clone: One end of the junction is discordant with germline, which a read error may explain. The V and J genes are TRBV6-6 and TRBJ2-7; possibly TRBD1 for D (6 bases). The CDR3 covers 16 residues. The germline gives CDR1 MNHNY, CDR2 SVGAGI (reference sequence). The CDR3 coding sequence is TGTGCCAGCAGTGACTCAACAGGGTACCCTGCGGGCGAGCAGTACTTC. Residues: CASSDSTGYPAGEQYF.

This chain joins TRBV18 and TRBJ1-5, with TRBD1 matching over 8 bases. There are 14 residues in the CDR3. J gave up 9 bases and V 0 bases, and 4 bases lay outside the gene matches. From germline, CDR1 is KGHSH and CDR2 LQKENI. The CDR3 nucleotides are TGTGCCAGCTCACCACCCAGGGGGCAAGGGCCCCAGCATTTT. Its translation is CASSPPRGQGPQHF.

V and J are TRBV30 and TRBJ1-5, with 7 nucleotides matching TRBD1. Per germline, CDR1 GTSNPN and CDR2 SVGIG (reference sequence). The CDR3 runs 15 residues. V lost 2 bases and J lost 3; bases outside the gene matches: 7. CDR3: CAWSLGGSFNQPQHF. The CDR3 DNA reads as TGTGCCTGGAGTTTAGGGGGCTCTTTCAATCAGCCCCAGCATTTT.